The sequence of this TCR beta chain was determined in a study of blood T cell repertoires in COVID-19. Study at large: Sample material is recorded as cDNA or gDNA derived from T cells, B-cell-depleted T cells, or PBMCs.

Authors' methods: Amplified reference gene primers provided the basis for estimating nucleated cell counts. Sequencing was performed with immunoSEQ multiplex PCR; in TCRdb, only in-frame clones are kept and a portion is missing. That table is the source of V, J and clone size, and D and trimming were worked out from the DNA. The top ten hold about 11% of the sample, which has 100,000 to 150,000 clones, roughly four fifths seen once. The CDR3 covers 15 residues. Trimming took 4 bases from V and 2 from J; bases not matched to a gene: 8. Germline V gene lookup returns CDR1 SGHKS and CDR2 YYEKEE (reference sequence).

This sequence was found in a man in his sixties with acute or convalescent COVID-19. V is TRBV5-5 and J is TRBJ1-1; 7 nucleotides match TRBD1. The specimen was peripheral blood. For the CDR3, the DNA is TGTGCCAGCAGCCCTATGGGGACAGCAAACACTGAAGCTTTCTTT. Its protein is CASSPMGTANTEAFF.